The 26 T cell receptor beta chains below all came from one sample that was sequenced in a study of blood T cell repertoires in COVID-19. The assay was immunoSEQ multiplex PCR, and TCRdb's table has in-frame clones only and misses some. Of about 120,000 clones in the sample, around 90% were seen once. The specimen sequenced was peripheral blood. All receptors come from a woman in her sixties or seventies with COVID-19, enrolled during active disease.

This chain links TRBV5-5 with TRBJ2-1; 10 positions match TRBD1. The CDR3 loop spans 15 amino acids. Germline V gene data show CDR1 as SGHKS and CDR2 as YYEKEE (reference sequence). Unmatched junction bases numbered 8, after V lost 5 bases and J lost 6 bases. The CDR3: CASRPGTGDGNEQFF. CDR3 DNA sequence: TGTGCCAGCAGGCCCGGGACAGGGGACGGCAATGAGCAGTTCTTC. Full variable domain (rest looked up from reference TRBV5-5 and TRBJ2-1): DAGVTQSPTHLIKTRGQQVTLRCSPISGHKSVSWYQQVLGQGPQFIFQYYEKEERGRGNFPDRFSARQFPNYSSELNVNALLLGDSALYLCASRPGTGDGNEQFFGPGTRLTVL.

The CDR3 sequence: CASSYFTSGHNEQFF. CDR3 DNA: TGTGCCAGCAGTTACTTCACTAGCGGCCACAATGAGCAGTTCTTC. V gene TRBV6-5 combines with J gene TRBJ2-1; TRBD2 matches at 8 bases. V lost 1 base, J lost 5 bases, and 4 bases stayed unmatched. Germline CDR1 and CDR2: MNHEY and SVGAGI. The CDR3 length is 15 residues.

This sequence joins TRBV3-1 (or the pseudogene TRBV3-2) and TRBJ2-4; 8 bases agree with TRBD1. Germline V gives CDR1 LGHDT, CDR2 YNNKEL (reference sequence). J gave up 8 bases and V 4 bases, and 10 bases lay outside the gene matches. This CDR3 is 15 amino acids long. This CDR3 reads CASSPRTGKEYIQYF. The CDR3 coding sequence is TGTGCCAGCAGCCCCCGGACAGGGAAAGAGTACATTCAGTACTTC.

This clone is a singleton in its sample. The chain combines TRBV2 with TRBJ1-5, with 8 positions matching TRBD1. The CDR3 spans 16 residues. Germline-derived CDR1 and CDR2 are SNHLY and FYNNEI. After removal of 6 bases from V and 0 bases from J, the junction contained 7 bases not matched to a gene. The CDR3 is CASSGQGKYSNQPQHF. DNA of the CDR3: TGTGCCAGCAGCGGACAGGGCAAATATAGCAATCAGCCCCAGCATTTT.

The chain couples TRBV7-3 to TRBJ2-3, with 9 bases that match TRBD2. This CDR3 comprises 16 residues. The germline CDR1 and CDR2 sequences are SGHTA and FQGTGA. With V trimmed by 5 bases and J by 5 bases, 11 bases remained unmatched. The CDR3, as DNA: TGTGCCAGCAGCCCCGGGCTAGCGGGGAAGGGAGATACGCAGTATTTT. As protein: CASSPGLAGKGDTQYF.

The chain links TRBV5-8 to TRBJ2-7, with D possibly matching TRBD1 (5 bases). Trimming took off 0 bases at V and 5 bases at J, with 15 bases between the two ends. The CDR3 contains 15 residues. The V gene's germline CDR1 is SGHTS and CDR2 YDEGEE. CDR3 in amino acids: CASSLVPGSVHEQYF. The CDR3 bases are TGTGCCAGCAGCTTGGTCCCAGGGTCCGTCCACGAGCAGTACTTC.

The V gene is TRBV6-5, the J gene TRBJ1-2; D is possibly TRBD1 (5 bases). V was shortened by 6 bases and J by 4 bases, with 12 bases between the two germline ends. The CDR3 consists of 13 residues. The V gene's germline CDR1 is MNHEY and CDR2 SVGAGI. The CDR3 reads CASSYRGFYGYTF. CDR3 in DNA: TGTGCCAGCAGCTATAGGGGCTTCTATGGCTACACCTTC.

The V call is TRBV11-2, the J call TRBJ1-1; D remains ambiguous. There are 14 residues in the CDR3. Trimming took 0 bases from V and 11 from J, leaving 16 bases between them. Looked up from germline, CDR1 is SGHAT and CDR2 is FQNNGV. In DNA, the CDR3 is TGTGCCAGCAGCTTAGAAAGCAGAGGGCGGGTTGCTTTCTTT. As protein: CASSLESRGRVAFF.

The V call is TRBV27, the J call TRBJ2-7; D is perhaps TRBD1 (5 bases). Germline-derived CDR1 and CDR2 are MNHEY and SMNVEV (reference sequence). V was pared by 4 bases and J by 6 bases, with 13 bases between. This CDR3 has 13 residues. The CDR3 is CASSWGELSEQYF. CDR3 DNA: TGTGCCAGCAGTTGGGGCGAACTGAGCGAGCAGTACTTC.

As DNA, the CDR3 is TGTGCCATCAGAGTTTCACAGGTCACGAACACTGAAGCTTTCTTT. The encoded protein is CAIRVSQVTNTEAFF. The gene calls are TRBV10-3 and TRBJ1-1; a weak D match, TRBD1 (5 bases). The CDR3 sequence is 15 residues long. Trimming cost V 6 bases and J 1 base, with 15 bases left between them. Germline V gene data show CDR1 as ENHRY and CDR2 as SYGVKD.

The chain couples TRBV18 to TRBJ1-4; TRBD1 matches at 7 bases. From germline, CDR1 is KGHSH and CDR2 LQKENI. V dropped 4 bases and J dropped 4; count of bases not matched to a gene: 3. The CDR3 length is 14 residues. CDR3 coding DNA: TGTGCCAGCTCACTAAGGGACAGTAATGAAAAACTGTTTTTT. Amino acids: CASSLRDSNEKLFF.

The chain uses TRBV5-4 and TRBJ2-2, with 13 bases fitting TRBD2. Losses at the gene ends were 4 bases for V and 4 bases for J; bases not matched to a gene: 4. CDR3 size: 16 residues. Per the germline V gene, CDR1 is SGHNT and CDR2 is YYREEE (reference sequence). The CDR3 sequence: CASSGGLAGLTGELFF. The CDR3 DNA is TGTGCCAGCAGCGGGGGACTAGCGGGGCTCACCGGGGAGCTGTTTTTT.

This clone was observed a single time. As DNA, the CDR3 is TGTGCCAGCAGCCAAGAAGGACCGGGACTAGCGGGGTTGGATACGCAGTATTTT. Encoded protein: CASSQEGPGLAGLDTQYF. The chain joins TRBV3-1 (or the pseudogene TRBV3-2) to TRBJ2-3; TRBD2 matches at 13 bases. The CDR3 consists of 18 residues. Germline V gene data show CDR1 as LGHDT and CDR2 as YNNKEL (reference sequence). J gave up 6 bases and V 0 bases, and 9 bases lay outside the gene matches.

The V gene is TRBV9, the J gene TRBJ2-7; 9 bases fit TRBD1. There are 14 residues in the CDR3. Losses at the gene ends were 0 bases for V and 3 bases for J; bases not matched to a gene: 1. The germline gives CDR1 SGDLS, CDR2 YYNGEE. Here the CDR3 reads CASSVAGQGYEQYF. CDR3 nucleotides: TGTGCCAGCAGCGTAGCGGGACAGGGCTACGAGCAGTACTTC. Full variable domain (outside the CDR3, taken from reference TRBV9 and TRBJ2-7): DSGVTQTPKHLITATGQRVTLRCSPRSGDLSVYWYQQSLDQGLQFLIQYYNGEERAKGNILERFSAQQFPDLHSELNLSSLELGDSALYFCASSVAGQGYEQYFGPGTRLTVT.

The rearrangement uses TRBV14 and TRBJ2-2; 12 bases line up with TRBD1. Trimming removed 2 bases from V and 5 bases from J; junction bases left unmatched: 9. The CDR3 is 18 amino acids. Germline V gene lookup returns CDR1 SGHDN and CDR2 FVKESK. The CDR3 DNA is TGTGCCAGCAGCCAACGCCGGGGGGACAGGGGGCTTACCGGGGAGCTGTTTTTT. This encodes CASSQRRGDRGLTGELFF.

The chain links TRBV19 to TRBJ1-2; possible D gene TRBD1, 5 bases. The CDR3 is made up of 18 amino acids. V was shortened by 8 bases and J by 0 bases, with 25 bases between the two germline ends. Germline V gene lookup returns CDR1 LNHDA and CDR2 SQIVND (reference sequence). DNA for the CDR3: TGTGCCAGTTCGCCCATTTGGACAAACCCTCTAACTAACTATGGCTACACCTTC. It translates to CASSPIWTNPLTNYGYTF.

V usage is TRBV19 and J usage is TRBJ2-6; 9 nucleotides agree with TRBD1. Per germline, CDR1 LNHDA and CDR2 SQIVND (reference sequence). V lost 3 bases and J lost 6; bases outside the gene matches: 3. There are 15 residues in the CDR3. This CDR3 is CASSMGQGKANVLTF. The CDR3 region has the DNA TGTGCCAGTAGTATGGGACAGGGCAAGGCCAACGTCCTGACTTTC.

The CDR3 region has the DNA TGTGCCAGCAGGCCCGGGACAGGGGGCTTCGAGCAGTACTTC. Protein sequence: CASRPGTGGFEQYF. The J gene is TRBJ2-7, the V gene TRBV6-5, with 12 bases matching TRBD1. CDR1 and CDR2 (germline): MNHEY, SVGAGI. V shed 6 bases and J 6 bases; nucleotides not matched to a gene: 6. This CDR3 spans 14 amino acids.

This clone was observed a few times. The J gene is TRBJ1-5, the V gene TRBV18; the D is unclear. CDR3 length: 14 amino acids. The germline CDR1 and CDR2 sequences are KGHSH and LQKENI. Between the trimmed V and J ends, which lost 2 bases and 1 base, there was a span of 6 bases. The CDR3 spells CASSPGESNQPQHF. The CDR3 bases are TGTGCCAGCTCACCAGGGGAGAGCAATCAGCCCCAGCATTTT.

The chain employs TRBV7-9 and TRBJ1-1; TRBD1 might be the D (6 bases). CDR1 is SEHNR, CDR2 FQNEAQ, per germline (reference sequence). Trimming left V 3 bases short and J 3 bases short, with 11 bases between. The CDR3 length is 14 residues. The CDR3 nucleotides are TGTGCCAGCAGCTTCTCCCAGGGGCACACTGAAGCTTTCTTT. This encodes CASSFSQGHTEAFF. The variable domain in full, with the rest retrieved from reference TRBV7-9 and TRBJ1-1, is DTGVSQNPRHKITKRGQNVTFRCDPISEHNRLYWYRQTLGQGPEFLTYFQNEAQLEKSRLLSDRFSAERPKGSFSTLEIQRTEQGDSAMYLCASSFSQGHTEAFFGQGTRLTVV.

This clone was picked up one time. The J gene is TRBJ1-6, the V gene TRBV6-5; weak D call: TRBD1 (6 bases). V shed 0 bases and J shed 8 bases, with 11 bases lying between them. This CDR3 has 15 residues. CDR1 is MNHEY, CDR2 SVGAGI, per germline. Here the CDR3 DNA reads TGTGCCAGCAGTTACTCGACAGGAGTACATTCACCCCTCCACTTT. Translation: CASSYSTGVHSPLHF.

The chain uses TRBV19 and TRBJ1-5, with a tentative D call TRBD1 (5 bases). Germline-derived CDR1 and CDR2 are LNHDA and SQIVND (reference sequence). Trimming pared 3 bases from V and 4 bases from J, leaving 19 bases between. The CDR3 totals 17 residues. CDR3 protein: CASSMGRGSSANQPQHF. CDR3 DNA: TGTGCCAGTAGTATGGGGAGGGGTTCTTCTGCGAATCAGCCCCAGCATTTT.

The chain is built from TRBV3-1 (or the pseudogene TRBV3-2) and TRBJ2-1, with D perhaps TRBD1 (6 bases). Germline V gives CDR1 LGHDT, CDR2 YNNKEL (reference sequence). The CDR3 length is 16 residues. Trimming removed 0 bases from V and 6 bases from J, with 15 bases in between. The CDR3: CASSQDLQGNINEQFF. As DNA, the CDR3 is TGTGCCAGCAGCCAAGATTTACAGGGAAATATCAATGAGCAGTTCTTC.

The chain links TRBV10-3 to TRBJ2-1, with D maybe TRBD1 (5 bases). The CDR3 consists of 16 residues. Germline assignment: CDR1 ENHRY and CDR2 SYGVKD. Trimming took 0 bases from V and 0 from J, leaving 9 bases between them. This CDR3 is CAISESGQISYNEQFF. DNA for the CDR3: TGTGCCATCAGTGAGTCGGGGCAGATCTCCTACAATGAGCAGTTCTTC.

The J gene is TRBJ1-5, the V gene TRBV7-9; D is ambiguous. CDR3 size: 12 residues. Germline CDR1 reads SEHNR; CDR2 reads FQNEAQ (reference sequence). The V end was cut by 3 bases, the J end by 3 bases, with 3 bases between. CDR3 sequence (DNA): TGTGCCAGCAGCTTCATCAATCAGCCCCAGCATTTT. Protein: CASSFINQPQHF.

The J gene is TRBJ2-7, the V gene TRBV2; D gene ambiguous. The CDR3 contains 11 residues. Deletions cut 4 bases from V and 5 bases from J, with 6 bases between. CDR1 is SNHLY and CDR2 is FYNNEI in the germline V gene. The CDR3 protein is CASSGSHEQYF. CDR3 DNA sequence: TGTGCCAGCAGTGGGAGCCACGAGCAGTACTTC.